This is a list of T cell receptor beta chains from one sample in a study of T-cell memory formation after mild COVID-19. TCRdb ran MiXCR on the 5' RACE reads and lists one entry per CDR3 protein. The sample has 500,000 to 600,000 distinct CDR3 sequences, about a sixth seen once. What was sequenced was PBMCs or a T cell subset sorted from them (not recorded which). The source of these receptors is an adult woman who had mild COVID-19 (a few samples of this study predate the infection). Cell type and time point are not known. The CDR3 runs from the conserved cysteine through the conserved F or W. Each record gives: D gene, V gene, J gene, clone size, CDR3 DNA, CDR3 protein. The D gene is left open where the match is weak. Clone size, where shown, is once, few, many, or a class for clones that have expanded.

d_gene: -; v_gene: TRBV20-1; j_gene: TRBJ2-3; abundance: many; CDR3nt: TGCAGTGCTAGCACAGATACGCAGTATTTT; CDR3aa: CSASTDTQYF
d_gene: -; v_gene: TRBV4-1; j_gene: TRBJ2-1; abundance: -; CDR3nt: TGCGCCAGCAGCGTTTCGATCTCCTACAATGAGCAGTTCTTC; CDR3aa: CASSVSISYNEQFF
d_gene: TRBD1; v_gene: TRBV9; j_gene: TRBJ1-1; abundance: -; CDR3nt: TGTGCCAGCAGCCCCGCCGGGACAGAGAACACTGAAGCTTTCTTT; CDR3aa: CASSPAGTENTEAFF
d_gene: -; v_gene: TRBV5-6; j_gene: TRBJ2-7; abundance: -; CDR3nt: TGTGCCAGCAGCTTTTATAGGGGCCCCTACGAGCAGTACTTC; CDR3aa: CASSFYRGPYEQYF
d_gene: TRBD1; v_gene: TRBV20-1; j_gene: TRBJ2-1; abundance: few; CDR3nt: TGCAGTGTCGGACAGGGGGACAACAATGAGCAGTTCTTC; CDR3aa: CSVGQGDNNEQFF
d_gene: -; v_gene: TRBV12-3/TRBV12-4; j_gene: TRBJ2-1; abundance: few; CDR3nt: TGTGCCAGCAGCCACGGACTTGGGACTGGGAATGAGCAGTTCTTC; CDR3aa: CASSHGLGTGNEQFF
d_gene: -; v_gene: TRBV18; j_gene: TRBJ2-5; abundance: -; CDR3nt: TGTGCCAGCTCACCCACAAGGACGGGGATCCAAGAGACCCAGTACTTC; CDR3aa: CASSPTRTGIQETQYF
d_gene: -; v_gene: TRBV7-9; j_gene: TRBJ2-7; abundance: few; CDR3nt: TGTGCCAGCAGCCCCACCCCATTGGGAGTTTACGAGCAGTACTTC; CDR3aa: CASSPTPLGVYEQYF
d_gene: TRBD2; v_gene: TRBV12-3/TRBV12-4; j_gene: TRBJ2-2; abundance: -; CDR3nt: TGTGCCAGCAGTTTATCATGGCTAGCGGGAGACACCGGGGAGCTGTTTTTT; CDR3aa: CASSLSWLAGDTGELFF
d_gene: -; v_gene: TRBV12-3/TRBV12-4; j_gene: TRBJ1-2; abundance: few; CDR3nt: TGTGCCAGCAGTCTCCCCGTTCGTGGCTACACCTTC; CDR3aa: CASSLPVRGYTF
d_gene: -; v_gene: TRBV12-3/TRBV12-4; j_gene: TRBJ2-5; abundance: -; CDR3nt: TGTGCCAGCAGTCCATCGGGTCTTAGGGAGACCCAGTACTTC; CDR3aa: CASSPSGLRETQYF
d_gene: TRBD1; v_gene: TRBV4-2; j_gene: TRBJ1-2; abundance: -; CDR3nt: TGTGCCAGCAGCCAAGATCGGGACAGGGCCTACTATGGCTACACCTTC; CDR3aa: CASSQDRDRAYYGYTF
d_gene: -; v_gene: TRBV27; j_gene: TRBJ2-1; abundance: many; CDR3nt: TGTGCCAGCAGTTTCCACAATGAGCAGTTCTTC; CDR3aa: CASSFHNEQFF
d_gene: TRBD2; v_gene: TRBV20-1; j_gene: TRBJ2-5; abundance: -; CDR3nt: TGCAGTGCCCTGGCGCCCTCTGGAGCGGGAGGGCCGGGGGAGACCCAGTACTTC; CDR3aa: CSALAPSGAGGPGETQYF
d_gene: TRBD1; v_gene: TRBV7-9; j_gene: TRBJ1-6; abundance: -; CDR3nt: TGTGCCAGCAGCTCCACGGGGATAAGGACAGGGCCACCCCTCCACTTT; CDR3aa: CASSSTGIRTGPPLHF
d_gene: -; v_gene: TRBV4-1; j_gene: TRBJ1-1; abundance: few; CDR3nt: TGCGCCAGCAGCCAAGCGGCGCGCACTGAAGCTTTCTTT; CDR3aa: CASSQAARTEAFF
d_gene: TRBD2; v_gene: TRBV6-5; j_gene: TRBJ2-5; abundance: many; CDR3nt: TGTGCCAGCAGTTACGATACTAGCGGGAGTCAGACCCAGTACTTC; CDR3aa: CASSYDTSGSQTQYF
d_gene: -; v_gene: TRBV6-1; j_gene: TRBJ2-6; abundance: -; CDR3nt: TGTGCCCACAGCCCCTCTGGGGCCAACGTCCTGACTTTC; CDR3aa: CAHSPSGANVLTF
d_gene: TRBD2; v_gene: TRBV2; j_gene: TRBJ2-3; abundance: -; CDR3nt: TGTGCCAGCAGTGAGAAGGCGGGAGTTCCAGATACGCAGTATTTT; CDR3aa: CASSEKAGVPDTQYF
d_gene: TRBD1; v_gene: TRBV20-1; j_gene: TRBJ1-6; abundance: -; CDR3nt: TGCAGTGCCACCGGGACAGAGAGATATTCACCCCTCCACTTT; CDR3aa: CSATGTERYSPLHF